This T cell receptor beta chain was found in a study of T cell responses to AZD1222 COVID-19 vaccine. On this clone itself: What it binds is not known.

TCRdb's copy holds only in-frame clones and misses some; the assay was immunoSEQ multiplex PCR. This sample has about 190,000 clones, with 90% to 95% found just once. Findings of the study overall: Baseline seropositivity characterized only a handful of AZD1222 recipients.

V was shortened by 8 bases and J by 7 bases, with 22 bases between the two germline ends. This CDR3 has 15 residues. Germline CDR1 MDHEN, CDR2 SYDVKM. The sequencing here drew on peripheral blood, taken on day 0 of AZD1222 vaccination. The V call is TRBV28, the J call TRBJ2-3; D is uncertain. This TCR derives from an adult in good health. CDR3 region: CASGRVVVFSNTQYF. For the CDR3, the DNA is TGTGCCAGCGGTCGCGTTGTGGTCTTTTCAAATACGCAGTATTTT.